The following is a TCR beta chain sequence with its context. Its antigen is undetermined. The data were produced by immunoSEQ multiplex PCR, yet TCRdb's version contains in-frame clones alone and is incomplete. The sample contains roughly 15,000 clones, 55% to 70% of which appear only once. Post-treatment squamous cell carcinoma samples were taken on average 31 days after treatment start. The sample originates from a study of T cells in tumors after PD-1 blockade. The CDR3 has 14 amino acids. Trimming cost V 3 bases and J 2 bases; bases outside gene matches: 2. CDR1 and CDR2 from the germline V gene are SGHTA and FQGNSA. Points from the study as a whole: Clonal replacement appeared only between pre- and post-treatment samples.

This sequence originates from a human donor with cutaneous squamous cell carcinoma. The sample was tumor tissue, taken after anti-PD-1 treatment. The rearrangement links TRBV7-2 to TRBJ2-7, with 9 bases that match TRBD2. The chain's CDR3 is CASSFAGGTYEQYF. The CDR3 bases are TGTGCCAGCAGCTTCGCGGGGGGGACCTACGAGCAGTACTTC.